This T cell receptor (beta chain) was sequenced during a study of T cells in Graves' hyperthyroidism and ophthalmopathy. CDR1 is GTSNPN and CDR2 is SVGIG in the germline V gene (reference sequence). After removal of 0 bases from V and 5 bases from J, the junction contained 5 bases not matched to a gene. CDR3 length: 15 amino acids. This clonotype was recorded at least ten times. From RNA transcripts, TCR beta CDR3 regions were amplified. The primer set for the first-round RT-PCR of the TCR CDR3 was HTBI. TCRdb re-called the multiplex PCR reads through MiXCR, storing one row per CDR3 protein. The sample yields about 530,000 distinct CDR3 sequences, approximately 17% seen once. Patients having uncontrolled infection, another autoimmune disease, pregnancy or lactation were not included.

The source of this sequence is a woman between 18 and 30 years old with Graves' ophthalmopathy. What was sequenced was blood. The rearrangement joins TRBV30 to TRBJ1-4; 8 bases agree with TRBD1. The CDR3 sequence: CAWSVQGQGNEKLFF. The CDR3 DNA reads TGTGCCTGGAGTGTACAAGGACAGGGCAATGAAAAACTGTTTTTT.